This T cell receptor (beta chain) was recovered during a study of regulatory T cells in long-lasting Graves disease. Notes on the study in general: When disease was persistent, TRBV28, TRBJ1-2 and TRBJ2-5 were the favored segments.

Sequencing libraries for TCR beta were prepared with iRepertoire HTBI primers and Arm-PCR of CDR3 regions. TCRdb recomputed calls from the multiplex PCR reads with MiXCR, one row per CDR3 protein. This sample yields 350,000 to 500,000 distinct CDR3 sequences, of which roughly 17% are seen a single time; over 8.5% belongs to the top ten. This clonotype has only a few counts. The antigen is not known. The sample's time point: newly diagnosed GD, antithyroid drugs for less than 3 months. Researchers made the TCR library from RNA that was extracted from PBMCs. Staff drew nine milliliters of peripheral blood into EDTA tubes. The CDR3 sequence is 16 residues long. Germline V gene sequence: CDR1 LNHNV, CDR2 YYDKDF (reference sequence). V lost 5 bases and J lost 1, with 15 bases in between. The data also belong to a second study, concerning T cells in Graves' hyperthyroidism and ophthalmopathy. This second study notes: Model predictions of ophthalmopathy came a median approximately 6.5 months before onset.

Material: peripheral blood mononuclear cells (PBMCs), obtained at new diagnosis, from a patient treated with antithyroid drugs. The rearrangement links TRBV15 to TRBJ2-4, with D possibly being TRBD1 or TRBD2 (5 bases each). This clonotype originated in a woman under 40 with Graves disease. DNA of the CDR3: TGTGCCACCAGCCTCCGGCCTGAGGGGGCCAAAAACATTCAGTACTTC. Translated, it gives CATSLRPEGAKNIQYF.